This note documents a single T cell receptor (beta chain) sequence. Its matching antigen is unknown. This entry belongs to a study of monozygotic twins with cystic fibrosis. General study points: No link emerged between shared CDR3 counts and age, concordance or severity. J usage was most co-twin-similar in 8 of 16 pairs, V in 13. The repertoire was suggested to be naive-dominated, clonality median 0.0095. Nucleotide-identical clonotype sharing was significantly higher within monozygotic CF twin pairs than between unrelated CF individuals.

Germline V gene sequence: CDR1 SQVTM, CDR2 ANQGSEA. The CDR3 has 12 amino acids. V lost 7 bases to trimming and J lost 2 bases, with 11 bases between them. Data came from immunoSEQ multiplex PCR; TCRdb stores just in-frame clones and leaves some out. The sample holds tens of thousands of clones, 90% to 95% seen once. The chain has TRBV29-1 and TRBJ1-2; D is undetermined. The TCR originated in a boy aged 2-15 years with cystic fibrosis. The sequencing sample was made of blood. The CDR3 region is CSGWTANYGYTF. CDR3 DNA sequence: TGCAGCGGCTGGACGGCGAACTATGGCTACACCTTC.